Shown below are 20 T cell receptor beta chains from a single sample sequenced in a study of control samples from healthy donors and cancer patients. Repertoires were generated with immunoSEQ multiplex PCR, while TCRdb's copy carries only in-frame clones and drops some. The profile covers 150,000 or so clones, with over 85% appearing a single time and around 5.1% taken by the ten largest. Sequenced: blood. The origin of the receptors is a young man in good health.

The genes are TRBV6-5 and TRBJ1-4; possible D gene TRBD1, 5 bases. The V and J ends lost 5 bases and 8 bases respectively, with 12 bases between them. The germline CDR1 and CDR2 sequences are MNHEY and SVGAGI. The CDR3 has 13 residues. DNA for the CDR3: TGTGCCAGCAGTAGTCGACAGCCAGAAAAACTGTTTTTT. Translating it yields CASSSRQPEKLFF.

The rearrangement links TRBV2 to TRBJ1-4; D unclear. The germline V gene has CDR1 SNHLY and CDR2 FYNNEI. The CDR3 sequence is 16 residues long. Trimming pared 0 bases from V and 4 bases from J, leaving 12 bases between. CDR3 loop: CASSEARRDGNEKLFF. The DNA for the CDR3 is TGTGCCAGCAGTGAAGCCCGGCGGGATGGTAATGAAAAACTGTTTTTT.

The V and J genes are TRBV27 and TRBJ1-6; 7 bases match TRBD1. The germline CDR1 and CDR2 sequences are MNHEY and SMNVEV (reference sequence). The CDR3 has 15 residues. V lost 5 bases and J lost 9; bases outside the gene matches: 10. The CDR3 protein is CASSLLQGFGSPLHF. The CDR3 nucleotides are TGTGCCAGCAGTCTCTTACAGGGGTTTGGTTCACCCCTCCACTTT.

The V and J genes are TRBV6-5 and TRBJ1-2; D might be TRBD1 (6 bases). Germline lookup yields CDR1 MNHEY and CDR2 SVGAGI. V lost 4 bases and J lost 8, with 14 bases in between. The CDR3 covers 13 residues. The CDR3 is CASSWTALEGYTF. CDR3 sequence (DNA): TGTGCCAGCAGTTGGACAGCCCTAGAAGGCTACACCTTC.

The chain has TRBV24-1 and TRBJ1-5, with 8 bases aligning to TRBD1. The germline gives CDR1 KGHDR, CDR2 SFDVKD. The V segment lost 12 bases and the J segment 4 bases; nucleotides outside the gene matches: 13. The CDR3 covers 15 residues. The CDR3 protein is CAPRQGALCNQPQHF. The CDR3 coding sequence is TGTGCCCCAAGGCAGGGGGCTTTATGTAATCAGCCCCAGCATTTT.

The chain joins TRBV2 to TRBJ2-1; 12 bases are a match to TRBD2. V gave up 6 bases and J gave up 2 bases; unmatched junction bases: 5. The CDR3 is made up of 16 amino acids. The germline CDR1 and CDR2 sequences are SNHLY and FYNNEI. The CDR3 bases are TGTGCCAGCAGAGGACTAGCGGGGAGACCCTACAATGAGCAGTTCTTC. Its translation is CASRGLAGRPYNEQFF. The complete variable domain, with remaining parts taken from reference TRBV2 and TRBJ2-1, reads EPEVTQTPSHQVTQMGQEVILRCVPISNHLYFYWYRQILGQKVEFLVSFYNNEISEKSEIFDDQFSVERPDGSNFTLKIRSTKLEDSAMYFCASRGLAGRPYNEQFFGPGTRLTVL.

The DNA of the CDR3 is TGTGCCAGCAGCCAAGACAGGGCGGTGTATACGCAGTATTTT. This sequence encodes CASSQDRAVYTQYF. The chain links TRBV4-2 to TRBJ2-3; TRBD1 might be the D (5 bases). CDR1 is LGHNA and CDR2 is YNFKEQ in the germline V gene. With 0 bases removed from V and 7 bases from J, the gap between germline ends came to 11 bases. The CDR3 totals 14 residues.

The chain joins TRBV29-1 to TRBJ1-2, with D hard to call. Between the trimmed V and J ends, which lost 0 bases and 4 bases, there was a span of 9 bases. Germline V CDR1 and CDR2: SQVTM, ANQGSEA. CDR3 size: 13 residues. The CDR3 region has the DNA TGCAGCGTTGAAGAACGGGCCCGCTATGGCTACACCTTC. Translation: CSVEERARYGYTF. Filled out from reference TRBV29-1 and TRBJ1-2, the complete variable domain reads SAVISQKPSRDICQRGTSLTIQCQVDSQVTMMFWYRQQPGQSLTLIATANQGSEATYESGFVIDKFPISRPNLTFSTLTVSNMSPEDSSIYLCSVEERARYGYTFGSGTRLTVV.

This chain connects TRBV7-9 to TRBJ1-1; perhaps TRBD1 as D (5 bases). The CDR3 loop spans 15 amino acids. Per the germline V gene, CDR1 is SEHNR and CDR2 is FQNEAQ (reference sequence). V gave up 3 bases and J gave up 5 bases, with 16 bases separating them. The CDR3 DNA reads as TGTGCCAGCAGCTTGGGAGGGGCTCGGTGGACTGAAGCTTTCTTT. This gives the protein CASSLGGARWTEAFF.

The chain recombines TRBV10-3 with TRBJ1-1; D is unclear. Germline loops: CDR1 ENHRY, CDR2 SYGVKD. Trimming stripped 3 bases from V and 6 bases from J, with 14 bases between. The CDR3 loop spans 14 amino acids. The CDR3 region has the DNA TGTGCCATCAGTGATTTGCCAGGTTCCGCTGAAGCTTTCTTT. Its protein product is CAISDLPGSAEAFF.

The CDR3 region has the DNA TGTGCCAGCAGCCACCAACAGAACTATGGCTACACCTTC. This sequence encodes CASSHQQNYGYTF. This sequence joins TRBV14 and TRBJ1-2; D uncertain. This CDR3 has 13 residues. Trimming pared 3 bases from V and 2 bases from J, leaving 7 bases between. Germline V gives CDR1 SGHDN, CDR2 FVKESK.

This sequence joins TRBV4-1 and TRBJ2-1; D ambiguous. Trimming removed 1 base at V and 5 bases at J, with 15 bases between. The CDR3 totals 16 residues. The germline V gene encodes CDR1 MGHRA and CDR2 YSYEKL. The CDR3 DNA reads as TGCGCCAGCAGCCAAGGTAGCTTCCCCATGGACAATGAGCAGTTCTTC. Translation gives CASSQGSFPMDNEQFF.

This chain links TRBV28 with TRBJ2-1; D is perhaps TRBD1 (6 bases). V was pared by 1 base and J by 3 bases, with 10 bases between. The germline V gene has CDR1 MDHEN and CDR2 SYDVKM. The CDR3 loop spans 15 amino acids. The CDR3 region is CASSLFNRVYNEQFF. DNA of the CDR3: TGTGCCAGCAGTTTATTTAACAGGGTCTACAATGAGCAGTTCTTC. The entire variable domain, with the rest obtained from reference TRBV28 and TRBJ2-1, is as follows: DVKVTQSSRYLVKRTGEKVFLECVQDMDHENMFWYRQDPGLGLRLIYFSYDVKMKEKGDIPEGYSVSREKKERFSLILESASTNQTSMYLCASSLFNRVYNEQFFGPGTRLTVL.

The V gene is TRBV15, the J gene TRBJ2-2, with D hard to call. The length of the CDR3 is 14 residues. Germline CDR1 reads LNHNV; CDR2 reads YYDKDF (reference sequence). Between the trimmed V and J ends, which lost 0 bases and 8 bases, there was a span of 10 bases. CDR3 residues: CATSRDPLVGELFF. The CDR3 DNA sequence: TGTGCCACCAGCAGAGACCCCCTCGTAGGGGAGCTGTTTTTT.

The CDR3 DNA follows: TGTGCCAGCAGGTTAATGACAGGGCCAAACTATGGCTACACCTTC. It translates to CASRLMTGPNYGYTF. The chain joins TRBV27 to TRBJ1-2; 7 bases agree with TRBD1. The germline CDR1 and CDR2 sequences are MNHEY and SMNVEV (reference sequence). J was trimmed by 2 bases and V by 6 bases; bases with no gene match: 9. The CDR3 totals 15 residues.

This chain's CDR3 is CASGGVPYEQYF. In DNA form, the CDR3 reads TGTGCCAGCGGGGGCGTCCCCTACGAGCAGTACTTC. The rearrangement joins TRBV28 to TRBJ2-7; possible D gene TRBD1, 6 bases. Germline CDR1 reads MDHEN; CDR2 reads SYDVKM. This CDR3 comprises 12 residues. V lost 8 bases and J 2 bases, leaving 10 bases between the germline ends. The whole variable domain, filled in from reference TRBV28 and TRBJ2-7, reads DVKVTQSSRYLVKRTGEKVFLECVQDMDHENMFWYRQDPGLGLRLIYFSYDVKMKEKGDIPEGYSVSREKKERFSLILESASTNQTSMYLCASGGVPYEQYFGPGTRLTVT.

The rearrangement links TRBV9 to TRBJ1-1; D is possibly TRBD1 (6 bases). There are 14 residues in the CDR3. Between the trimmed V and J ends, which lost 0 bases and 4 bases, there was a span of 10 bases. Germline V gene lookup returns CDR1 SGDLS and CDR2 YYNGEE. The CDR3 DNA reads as TGTGCCAGCAGCGTAGTAGGACAGTCCACTGAAGCTTTCTTT. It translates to CASSVVGQSTEAFF.

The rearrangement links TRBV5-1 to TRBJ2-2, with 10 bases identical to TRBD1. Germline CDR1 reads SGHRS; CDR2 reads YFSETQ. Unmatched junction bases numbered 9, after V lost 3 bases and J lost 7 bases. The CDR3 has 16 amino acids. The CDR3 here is CASSSSGTGVYGELFF. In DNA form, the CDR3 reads TGCGCCAGCAGCTCGTCCGGGACAGGGGTTTACGGGGAGCTGTTTTTT.

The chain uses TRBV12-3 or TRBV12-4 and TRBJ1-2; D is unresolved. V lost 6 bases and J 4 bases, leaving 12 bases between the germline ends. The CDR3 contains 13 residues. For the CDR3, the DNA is TGTGCCAGCAGCCTCGGACTGCTCTATGGCTACACCTTC. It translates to CASSLGLLYGYTF.

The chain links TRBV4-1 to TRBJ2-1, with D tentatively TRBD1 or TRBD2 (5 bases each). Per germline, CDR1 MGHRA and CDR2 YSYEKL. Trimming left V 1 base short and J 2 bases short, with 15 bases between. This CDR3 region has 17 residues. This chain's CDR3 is CASSQVGTLTTYNEQFF. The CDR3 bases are TGCGCCAGCAGCCAAGTGGGGACCCTTACTACCTACAATGAGCAGTTCTTC.